The 23 T cell receptor beta chains presented below share a single source sample, sequenced in a study of spatial heterogeneity in lung cancer. Their specific antigens are unknown. Time point in this sample: sample taken at primary tumor resection. MiXCR, applied by TCRdb to the 5' RACE reads, yields one record per CDR3 protein. This table holds 25,000 to 30,000 distinct CDR3 sequences, approximately 6.5% found once. General study findings and limits: Intratumoral expanded alpha and beta TCR counts were found to track tumor mutation counts.

The material sequenced was lung tumor tissue, taken at surgery. The receptors shown here come from a male donor with early-stage non-small cell lung cancer.

This clonotype was recorded at least ten times. The gene calls are TRBV28 and TRBJ2-7; 8 bases match TRBD1. Germline V gives CDR1 MDHEN, CDR2 SYDVKM. V trimming: 6 bases; J trimming: 4 bases; junction bases outside the gene matches: 5. The CDR3 sequence is 13 residues long. This CDR3 is CASRTGVLYEQYF. The CDR3, as DNA: TGTGCCAGCAGGACAGGGGTGCTATACGAGCAGTACTTC.

The chain links TRBV6-2 or TRBV6-3 to TRBJ1-1, with 8 bases that match TRBD1. The CDR3 is 17 residues long. Trimming took 2 bases from V and 1 from J; bases not matched to a gene: 9. CDR1 is MNHEY, CDR2 SVGEGT, per germline. CDR3 region: CASSYLGQGESNTEAFF. In nucleotides, the CDR3 is TGTGCCAGCAGTTACCTAGGACAGGGCGAATCGAACACTGAAGCTTTCTTT.

The CDR3 DNA reads as TGTGCCAGCAGTGAAGCGGCTACAGGGGTGGGCACAGATACGCAGTATTTT. Protein sequence: CASSEAATGVGTDTQYF. The chain links TRBV2 to TRBJ2-3, with 7 nucleotides matching TRBD1. V shed 0 bases and J 1 base; nucleotides not matched to a gene: 7. The CDR3 totals 17 residues. The V gene's germline CDR1 is SNHLY and CDR2 FYNNEI.

V usage is TRBV6-6 and J usage is TRBJ1-2; 10 bases fit TRBD1. The CDR3 length is 15 residues. Trimming cost V 2 bases and J 3 bases; bases outside gene matches: 3. The V gene's germline CDR1 is MNHNY and CDR2 SVGAGI (reference sequence). The DNA of the CDR3 is TGTGCCAGCAGTTACAGAGGGACAGGGGACTATGGCTACACCTTC. Translation: CASSYRGTGDYGYTF.

This clonotype rates as medium-sized. The chain couples TRBV7-2 to TRBJ1-1; the D is unclear. CDR3 size: 13 residues. The germline gives CDR1 SGHTA, CDR2 FQGNSA. V lost 5 bases to trimming and J lost 4 bases, with 11 bases between them. For the CDR3, the DNA is TGTGCCAGCAGCCTTAGATTGCCCACTGAAGCTTTCTTT. Translation gives CASSLRLPTEAFF.

This clonotype appeared a few times. The chain combines TRBV27 with TRBJ1-6, with D unclear. The CDR3 totals 14 residues. V lost 1 base and J 5 bases, leaving 6 bases between the germline ends. Germline V gene data show CDR1 as MNHEY and CDR2 as SMNVEV (reference sequence). The CDR3 nucleotides are TGTGCCAGCAGTTTATACAGACATAATTCACCCCTCCACTTT. It encodes CASSLYRHNSPLHF.

This clonotype was seen a handful of times. The rearrangement joins TRBV20-1 to TRBJ2-3, with 9 bases lining up with TRBD1. Germline CDR1 DFQATT, CDR2 SNEGSKA (reference sequence). This CDR3 contains 19 residues. V shed 2 bases and J 0 bases; nucleotides not matched to a gene: 15. CDR3 loop: CSARQPGQGISPSTDTQYF. In DNA, the CDR3 is TGCAGTGCTAGACAACCGGGACAGGGAATATCACCTAGCACAGATACGCAGTATTTT.

This clonotype came up many times. The rearrangement links TRBV7-9 to TRBJ2-4; 9 bases fit TRBD1. Germline loops: CDR1 SEHNR, CDR2 FQNEAQ (reference sequence). The CDR3 loop spans 11 amino acids. After removal of 5 bases from V and 16 bases from J, the junction contained 6 bases not matched to a gene. This chain's CDR3 is CASSDGTGLYF. The CDR3 DNA reads TGTGCCAGCAGCGACGGGACAGGGCTCTACTTC.

The gene calls are TRBV24-1 and TRBJ2-2; 8 bases agree with TRBD1. Per the germline V gene, CDR1 is KGHDR and CDR2 is SFDVKD. Losses at the gene ends were 3 bases for V and 3 bases for J; bases not matched to a gene: 5. There are 16 residues in the CDR3. The CDR3 DNA reads TGTGCCACCAGTGATAAAGGACAGGGCGACACCGGGGAGCTGTTTTTT. This sequence encodes CATSDKGQGDTGELFF.

There are many counts of this clonotype. This chain joins TRBV28 and TRBJ1-5; the D is unclear. The germline CDR1 and CDR2 sequences are MDHEN and SYDVKM. Trimming shortened V by 7 bases and J by 1 base, and 17 bases separated the two germline ends. This CDR3 contains 16 residues. CDR3 coding DNA: TGTGCCAGCACGTCCCCCAAGGAATGGAGCAATCAGCCCCAGCATTTT. The encoded protein is CASTSPKEWSNQPQHF.

This clonotype was seen more than once but under ten times. This chain joins TRBV14 and TRBJ2-3; no clear D. Germline-derived CDR1 and CDR2 are SGHDN and FVKESK. Trimming cost V 3 bases and J 1 base, with 14 bases left between them. The CDR3 is 16 amino acids. CDR3 in amino acids: CASSHQIHLGTDTQYF. CDR3 bases: TGTGCCAGCAGCCACCAGATTCATCTTGGCACAGATACGCAGTATTTT.

This clonotype turned up a few times. The genes are TRBV4-2 and TRBJ2-5; TRBD2 matches 8 bases. The CDR3 is 16 residues long. Germline V gives CDR1 LGHNA, CDR2 YNFKEQ. V gave up 0 bases and J gave up 3 bases; unmatched junction bases: 6. The CDR3 loop reads CASSQDPAGAEETQYF. The CDR3 nucleotides read TGTGCCAGCAGCCAAGATCCAGCGGGGGCCGAAGAGACCCAGTACTTC.

This clonotype is classed as medium-sized (0.01 to 0.1%). The CDR3 DNA sequence: TGCAGTGCCAATATGGGGGGACTTTACTACGAGCAGTACTTC. Protein: CSANMGGLYYEQYF. This sequence joins TRBV20-1 and TRBJ2-7; a possible D gene is TRBD2 (6 bases). CDR1 and CDR2 (germline): DFQATT, SNEGSKA (reference sequence). This CDR3 region has 14 residues. Trimming took off 6 bases at V and 3 bases at J, with 18 bases between the two ends.

This clonotype was found many times. The chain combines TRBV6-2 or TRBV6-3 with TRBJ1-5, with 9 bases aligning to TRBD1. This CDR3 has 17 amino acids. Germline V CDR1 and CDR2: MNHEY, SVGEGT. The V and J ends lost 2 bases and 7 bases, in that order; junction bases with no gene match: 12. CDR3 amino acids: CASSYVPGTGFIQPQHF. For the CDR3, the DNA is TGTGCCAGCAGTTACGTCCCCGGGACAGGGTTTATACAGCCCCAGCATTTT.

Worth noting for this clonotype: A read error may explain this, as a much larger clone is one base away. The rearrangement uses TRBV6-5 and TRBJ1-1, with TRBD1 as a possible D gene (6 bases). V lost 7 bases and J lost 9, with 18 bases in between. CDR1 and CDR2 (germline): MNHEY, SVGAGI. The CDR3 covers 13 residues. For the CDR3, the DNA is TGTGCCAGCACTCAACCACAGGGTAGGAAAGCTTTCTTT. Translated: CASTQPQGRKAFF.

This clonotype has just a few counts. The rearrangement uses TRBV6-5 and TRBJ1-6; TRBD1 matches 7 bases. CDR3 length: 15 residues. Germline CDR1 MNHEY, CDR2 SVGAGI. J was trimmed by 10 bases and V by 7 bases; bases with no gene match: 13. The CDR3 is CASTKTTGVGSPLHF. CDR3 bases: TGTGCCAGCACCAAGACCACAGGGGTAGGATCACCCCTCCACTTT.

This clonotype was picked up many times. This rearrangement joins TRBV7-2 to TRBJ1-3, with D possibly matching TRBD1 (5 bases). The germline V gene has CDR1 SGHTA and CDR2 FQGNSA. V lost 4 bases and J 0 bases, leaving 13 bases between the germline ends. The CDR3 length is 16 residues. The CDR3, as DNA: TGTGCCAGCAGCTCCGCCGACAGCTACTCTGGAAACACCATATATTTT. Protein sequence: CASSSADSYSGNTIYF.

The rearrangement uses TRBV15 and TRBJ1-4; D not resolved. V lost 5 bases to trimming and J lost 7 bases, with 20 bases between them. Germline V gene lookup returns CDR1 LNHNV and CDR2 YYDKDF (reference sequence). The length of the CDR3 is 16 residues. Written as DNA, the CDR3 is TGTGCCACCAGCGGGCTCGGGCTCGGGGTTGGTGAAAAACTGTTTTTT. Encoded protein: CATSGLGLGVGEKLFF.

Many counts were recorded for this clonotype. The genes are TRBV5-1 and TRBJ2-7, with TRBD1 matching over 9 bases. Germline CDR1 is SGHRS and CDR2 is YFSETQ. V lost 4 bases, J lost 7 bases, and 6 bases stayed unmatched. The CDR3 totals 13 residues. This CDR3 is CASSTGQGREQYF. The CDR3 DNA reads TGCGCCAGCAGCACAGGACAGGGGCGAGAGCAGTACTTC.

The V call is TRBV7-9, the J call TRBJ1-2; D uncertain. Germline loops: CDR1 SEHNR, CDR2 FQNEAQ (reference sequence). This CDR3 region has 15 residues. With 5 bases removed from V and 0 bases from J, the gap between germline ends came to 13 bases. The DNA for the CDR3 is TGTGCCAGCAGCCCAGGCGGCGATCCTAACTATGGCTACACCTTC. Its translation is CASSPGGDPNYGYTF.

Of note for this clonotype: Given a much more abundant clone one base away, this may be a read error. The chain employs TRBV6-5 and TRBJ1-6; 7 bases fit TRBD1. The V gene end was trimmed by 1 base and the J gene end by 9 bases; junction bases not matched to a gene: 15. From germline, CDR1 is MNHEY and CDR2 SVGAGI. The length of the CDR3 is 18 residues. DNA for the CDR3: TGTGCCAGCAGTTACTTATGGACAGGAAACGATCCGTCTTCACCCCTCCACTTT. It is translated as CASSYLWTGNDPSSPLHF.

In its sample, this clonotype was seen many times. Here the CDR3 DNA reads TGTGCCACGCGGACAGATTACTCTGGGGCCAACGTCCTGACTTTC. This gives the protein CATRTDYSGANVLTF. This chain joins TRBV15 and TRBJ2-6; a weak D match, TRBD1 (6 bases). V was shortened by 9 bases and J by 0 bases, with 12 bases between the two germline ends. Looked up from germline, CDR1 is LNHNV and CDR2 is YYDKDF (reference sequence). This CDR3 contains 15 residues.

This clonotype was detected many times. This chain uses TRBV27 with TRBJ2-6, with TRBD1 matching 11 bases. The CDR3 covers 19 residues. CDR1 is MNHEY and CDR2 is SMNVEV in the germline V gene (reference sequence). Germline trimming cut 0 bases from V and 1 base from J; bases unmatched to any gene: 5. Here the CDR3 DNA reads TGTGCCAGCAGTTTATCACCGGGACAGGGGGTTTCTGGGGCCAACGTCCTGACTTTC. It codes for CASSLSPGQGVSGANVLTF. Full variable domain (missing parts from reference TRBV27 and TRBJ2-6): EAQVTQNPRYLITVTGKKLTVTCSQNMNHEYMSWYRQDPGLGLRQIYYSMNVEVTDKGDVPEGYKVSRKEKRNFPLILESPSPNQTSLYFCASSLSPGQGVSGANVLTFGAGSRLTVL.